The clone carrying this T cell receptor (beta chain) has only a few counts. Assay: immunoSEQ multiplex PCR; the TCRdb copy retains only in-frame clones and omits some. The table shows 200,000 to 250,000 clones, with over 80% occurring only once. This specimen comes from a study of blood T cell repertoires in COVID-19. The source material was peripheral blood. The receptor's source is a man aged 25-45 years with COVID-19, enrolled during active disease.

This CDR3 reads CASSPTTDSPYEQYF. CDR3 DNA: TGTGCCAGCAGCCCTACCACGGACTCACCCTACGAGCAGTACTTC. The chain recombines TRBV4-2 with TRBJ2-7; the D gene is possibly TRBD2 (5 bases). Deletions cut 4 bases from V and 2 bases from J, with 15 bases between. CDR1 and CDR2 from the germline V gene are LGHNA and YNFKEQ. CDR3 length: 15 amino acids.